Listed below are T cell receptor beta chains from one sample, sequenced in a study of T cell changes during pregnancy in multiple sclerosis. Measured with immunoSEQ multiplex PCR; TCRdb has only the in-frame clones, and not every one. Of tens of thousands of clones in the sample, 92% were seen once. This specimen was CD4+ T cells from peripheral blood mononuclear cells, taken after pregnancy. These receptors were taken from a female donor in good health, enrolled as a control in a pregnancy study. CDR3s include the opening cysteine and the closing phenylalanine or tryptophan. A D gene is named only where the DNA matches it firmly. Size tells how often a clone was seen (once, few, many) or the class of an expanded clone, and some rows leave it out.

d_call: NA
v_call: TRBV5-1
cdr3_length: 13
j_call: TRBJ2-2
clone_size: NA
cdr3_nt: TGCGCCAGCAACCCCAGGAACACCGGGGAGCTGTTTTTT
cdr3_aa: CASNPRNTGELFF

d_call: TRBD1
v_call: TRBV4-3
cdr3_length: 15
j_call: TRBJ1-4
clone_size: NA
cdr3_nt: TGCGCCAGCAGCCAAGAACAGGGGAAAAATGAAAAACTGTTTTTT
cdr3_aa: CASSQEQGKNEKLFF

d_call: NA
v_call: TRBV29-1
cdr3_length: 11
j_call: TRBJ2-4
clone_size: NA
cdr3_nt: TGCAGCGTCCAGGGATCAAACATTCAGTACTTC
cdr3_aa: CSVQGSNIQYF

d_call: TRBD2
v_call: TRBV18
cdr3_length: 15
j_call: TRBJ2-1
clone_size: NA
cdr3_nt: TGTGCCAGCTCACCAGATCTAGCGGGGCTTAATGAGCAGTTCTTC
cdr3_aa: CASSPDLAGLNEQFF

d_call: NA
v_call: TRBV7-2
cdr3_length: 16
j_call: TRBJ1-2
clone_size: NA
cdr3_nt: TGTGCCAGCAGCTCCGTCGGGAGGCCGTATAACTATGGCTACACCTTC
cdr3_aa: CASSSVGRPYNYGYTF

d_call: NA
v_call: TRBV28
cdr3_length: 13
j_call: TRBJ1-2
clone_size: NA
cdr3_nt: TGTGCCACCAGTCCGGGGGGCGAGGGTGGCTACACCTTC
cdr3_aa: CATSPGGEGGYTF

d_call: NA
v_call: TRBV4-3
cdr3_length: 14
j_call: TRBJ2-7
clone_size: NA
cdr3_nt: TGCGCCAGCAGCCAAGTGGGGGCAAACTACGAGCAGTACTTC
cdr3_aa: CASSQVGANYEQYF

d_call: NA
v_call: TRBV7-2
cdr3_length: 13
j_call: TRBJ2-7
clone_size: NA
cdr3_nt: TGTGCCAGCAGCCTATACCCTGCATACGAGCAGTACTTC
cdr3_aa: CASSLYPAYEQYF

d_call: TRBD1
v_call: TRBV7-2
cdr3_length: 14
j_call: TRBJ2-5
clone_size: NA
cdr3_nt: TGTGCCAGCAGCCCGGACAGGGGTTGGGAGACCCAGTACTTC
cdr3_aa: CASSPDRGWETQYF

d_call: NA
v_call: TRBV7-2
cdr3_length: 17
j_call: TRBJ2-7
clone_size: once
cdr3_nt: TGTGCCAGCAGCTTAGCGGGGACCTGGGGGGTAGGCTACGAGCAGTACTTC
cdr3_aa: CASSLAGTWGVGYEQYF

d_call: TRBD2
v_call: TRBV28
cdr3_length: 13
j_call: TRBJ2-7
clone_size: NA
cdr3_nt: TGTGCCACCCGGACTAGCGGGGTCTACGAGCAGTACTTC
cdr3_aa: CATRTSGVYEQYF

d_call: NA
v_call: TRBV9
cdr3_length: 14
j_call: TRBJ1-1
clone_size: NA
cdr3_nt: TGTGCCAGCAGCCCTCGGGGTGTGAACACTGAAGCTTTCTTT
cdr3_aa: CASSPRGVNTEAFF

d_call: NA
v_call: TRBV5-1
cdr3_length: 11
j_call: TRBJ2-7
clone_size: NA
cdr3_nt: TGCGCCAGCAGACTGAGCTACGAGCAGTACTTC
cdr3_aa: CASRLSYEQYF

d_call: TRBD1
v_call: TRBV5-6
cdr3_length: 15
j_call: TRBJ1-5
clone_size: NA
cdr3_nt: TGTGCCAGCAGTACCGGGACAGGGCCCAATCAGCCCCAGCATTTT
cdr3_aa: CASSTGTGPNQPQHF

d_call: TRBD2
v_call: TRBV4-3
cdr3_length: 17
j_call: TRBJ2-3
clone_size: NA
cdr3_nt: TGCGCCAGCAGCCAAGATTATAAGCGGGGGGGTGCAGATACGCAGTATTTT
cdr3_aa: CASSQDYKRGGADTQYF

d_call: NA
v_call: TRBV5-4
cdr3_length: 15
j_call: TRBJ2-6
clone_size: NA
cdr3_nt: TGTGCCAGCAGCTCGAACCTACCTGGGGCCAACGTCCTGACTTTC
cdr3_aa: CASSSNLPGANVLTF

d_call: TRBD1
v_call: TRBV6-6
cdr3_length: 13
j_call: TRBJ1-2
clone_size: NA
cdr3_nt: TGTGCCAGCCAACAGCAAGGGGGCTCTGGCTACACCTTC
cdr3_aa: CASQQQGGSGYTF

d_call: TRBD1
v_call: TRBV9
cdr3_length: 13
j_call: TRBJ1-1
clone_size: NA
cdr3_nt: TGTGCCAGCAGCGCCCCCGGACAGGGGGCAGCTTTCTTT
cdr3_aa: CASSAPGQGAAFF

d_call: TRBD1
v_call: TRBV4-3
cdr3_length: 16
j_call: TRBJ1-6
clone_size: NA
cdr3_nt: TGCGCCAGCAGGCAGACAGGGGGGTCTTATAATTCACCCCTCCACTTT
cdr3_aa: CASRQTGGSYNSPLHF

d_call: NA
v_call: TRBV30
cdr3_length: 15
j_call: TRBJ1-3
clone_size: NA
cdr3_nt: TGTGCCTGGAGTACCCCGGGGGGCCTGAGAAACACCATATATTTT
cdr3_aa: CAWSTPGGLRNTIYF

d_call: TRBD2
v_call: TRBV6-9
cdr3_length: 16
j_call: TRBJ2-1
clone_size: NA
cdr3_nt: TGTGCCAGCAGTTATTCTGGGACTAGCGGGTACAATGAGCAGTTCTTC
cdr3_aa: CASSYSGTSGYNEQFF

d_call: NA
v_call: TRBV19
cdr3_length: 14
j_call: TRBJ1-1
clone_size: NA
cdr3_nt: TGTGCCAGTATGGACCCCCAGGGGAACACTGAAGCTTTCTTT
cdr3_aa: CASMDPQGNTEAFF

d_call: NA
v_call: TRBV7-2
cdr3_length: 14
j_call: TRBJ2-5
clone_size: few
cdr3_nt: TGTGCCAGCAGCTTCAGCGGGCCGAGAGAGACCCAGTACTTC
cdr3_aa: CASSFSGPRETQYF

d_call: NA
v_call: TRBV28
cdr3_length: 13
j_call: TRBJ1-1
clone_size: few
cdr3_nt: TGTGCCAGCAGTTCTCCCTTTAGAGGTGAAGCTTTCTTT
cdr3_aa: CASSSPFRGEAFF

d_call: TRBD1
v_call: TRBV30
cdr3_length: 13
j_call: TRBJ1-2
clone_size: NA
cdr3_nt: TGTGCCGGCCGGGGACAGGGAATCGGCGGCTACACCTTC
cdr3_aa: CAGRGQGIGGYTF

d_call: TRBD2
v_call: TRBV7-2
cdr3_length: 14
j_call: TRBJ2-4
clone_size: NA
cdr3_nt: TGTGCCAGCAGCCTGGGACTAGCCCAAAACATTCAGTACTTC
cdr3_aa: CASSLGLAQNIQYF

d_call: NA
v_call: TRBV29-1
cdr3_length: 14
j_call: TRBJ2-1
clone_size: NA
cdr3_nt: TGCAGCGTTGTAGGGCAGGGCTCCTACAATGAGCAGTTCTTC
cdr3_aa: CSVVGQGSYNEQFF

d_call: NA
v_call: TRBV18
cdr3_length: 13
j_call: TRBJ1-6
clone_size: NA
cdr3_nt: TGTGCCAGCTCACCGGGGGGGCCGGCACCCCTCCACTTT
cdr3_aa: CASSPGGPAPLHF

d_call: TRBD1
v_call: TRBV28
cdr3_length: 17
j_call: TRBJ2-3
clone_size: once
cdr3_nt: TGTGCCAGCAGTTTAAACCACAGGGGGCCAAACACAGATACGCAGTATTTT
cdr3_aa: CASSLNHRGPNTDTQYF

d_call: TRBD1
v_call: TRBV30
cdr3_length: 12
j_call: TRBJ1-1
clone_size: NA
cdr3_nt: TGTGCCTGGAGTTCAGGGGGTCGGGTGGCTTTCTTT
cdr3_aa: CAWSSGGRVAFF

d_call: NA
v_call: TRBV30
cdr3_length: 14
j_call: TRBJ1-6
clone_size: NA
cdr3_nt: TGTGCCTGGAGTCAGGGGACAACTTCTTCACCCCTCCACTTT
cdr3_aa: CAWSQGTTSSPLHF

d_call: TRBD1
v_call: TRBV4-1
cdr3_length: 19
j_call: TRBJ1-6
clone_size: once
cdr3_nt: TGCGCCAGCAGCCCCGGGACAGGGAAGGGAGCAAACCTTAATTCACCCCTCCACTTT
cdr3_aa: CASSPGTGKGANLNSPLHF

d_call: NA
v_call: TRBV28
cdr3_length: 12
j_call: TRBJ1-6
clone_size: NA
cdr3_nt: TGTGCCAGCACCGCACAGGGCCCACCCCTCCACTTT
cdr3_aa: CASTAQGPPLHF

d_call: NA
v_call: TRBV7-2
cdr3_length: 14
j_call: TRBJ1-1
clone_size: NA
cdr3_nt: TGTGCCAGCAGCTTAGAGGGGGTTAGATCTGAAGCTTTCTTT
cdr3_aa: CASSLEGVRSEAFF

d_call: NA
v_call: TRBV28
cdr3_length: 13
j_call: TRBJ1-5
clone_size: NA
cdr3_nt: TGTGCCAGCAGTTCTGGGGGGTTTCAGCCCCAGCATTTT
cdr3_aa: CASSSGGFQPQHF

d_call: TRBD2
v_call: TRBV7-2
cdr3_length: 14
j_call: TRBJ2-1
clone_size: NA
cdr3_nt: TGTGCCAGCAGCCCTAGCGGGGGGGCGGATGAGCAGTTCTTC
cdr3_aa: CASSPSGGADEQFF